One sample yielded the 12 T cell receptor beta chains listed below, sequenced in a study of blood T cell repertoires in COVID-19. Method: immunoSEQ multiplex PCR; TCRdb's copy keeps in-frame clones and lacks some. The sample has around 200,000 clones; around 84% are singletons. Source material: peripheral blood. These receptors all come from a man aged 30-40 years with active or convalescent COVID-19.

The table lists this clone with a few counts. In DNA, the CDR3 is TGTGCCAGCTCACCAGGACAGGTTACTAATGAAAAACTGTTTTTT. Translating gives CASSPGQVTNEKLFF. The V call is TRBV18, the J call TRBJ1-4, with 7 positions matching TRBD1. This CDR3 has 15 amino acids. The V gene's germline CDR1 is KGHSH and CDR2 LQKENI. J lost 2 bases, V lost 2 bases, and 2 bases had no gene match.

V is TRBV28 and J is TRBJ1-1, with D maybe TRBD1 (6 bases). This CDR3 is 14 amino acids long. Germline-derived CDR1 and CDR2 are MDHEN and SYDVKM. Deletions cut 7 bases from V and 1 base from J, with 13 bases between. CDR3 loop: CASTNDRPNTEAFF. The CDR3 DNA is TGTGCCAGCACCAATGACAGGCCGAACACTGAAGCTTTCTTT.

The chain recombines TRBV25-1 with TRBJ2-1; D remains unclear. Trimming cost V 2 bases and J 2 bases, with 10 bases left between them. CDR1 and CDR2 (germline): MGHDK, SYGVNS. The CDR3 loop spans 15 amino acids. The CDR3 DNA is TGTGCCAGCAGTGAAATCAGCGATCCCTACAATGAGCAGTTCTTC. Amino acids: CASSEISDPYNEQFF.

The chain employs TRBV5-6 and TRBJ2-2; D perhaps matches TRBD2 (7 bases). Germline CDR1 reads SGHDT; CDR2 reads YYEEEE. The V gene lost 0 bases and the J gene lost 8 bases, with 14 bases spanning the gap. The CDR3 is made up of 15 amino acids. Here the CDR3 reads CASSLDGGRNGELFF. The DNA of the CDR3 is TGTGCCAGCAGCTTGGACGGGGGGCGCAATGGGGAGCTGTTTTTT.

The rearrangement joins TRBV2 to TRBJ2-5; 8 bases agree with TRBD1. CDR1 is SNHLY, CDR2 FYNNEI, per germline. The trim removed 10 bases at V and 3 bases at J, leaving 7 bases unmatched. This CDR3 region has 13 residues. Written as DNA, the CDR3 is TGTGCCACCCAGACAGGGGTAAAAGAGACCCAGTACTTC. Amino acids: CATQTGVKETQYF.

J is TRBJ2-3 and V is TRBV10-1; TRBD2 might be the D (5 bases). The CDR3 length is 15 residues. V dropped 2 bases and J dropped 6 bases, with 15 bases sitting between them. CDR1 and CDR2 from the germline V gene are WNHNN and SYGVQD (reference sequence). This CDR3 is CASSELYEGTDTQYF. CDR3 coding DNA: TGCGCCAGCAGTGAGCTCTACGAGGGAACCGATACGCAGTATTTT.

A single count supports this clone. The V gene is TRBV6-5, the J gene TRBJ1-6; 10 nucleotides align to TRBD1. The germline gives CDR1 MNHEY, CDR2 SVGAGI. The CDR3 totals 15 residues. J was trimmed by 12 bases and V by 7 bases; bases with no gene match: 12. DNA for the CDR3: TGTGCCAGCATCCCCTCCCGGGACAGGGGCAAACCCCTCCACTTT. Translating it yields CASIPSRDRGKPLHF.

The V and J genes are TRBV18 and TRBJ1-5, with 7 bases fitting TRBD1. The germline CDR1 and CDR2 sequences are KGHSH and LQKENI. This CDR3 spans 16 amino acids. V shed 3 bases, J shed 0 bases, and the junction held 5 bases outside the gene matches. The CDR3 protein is CASSPDRQYSNQPQHF. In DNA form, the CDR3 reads TGTGCCAGCTCACCGGACAGGCAATATAGCAATCAGCCCCAGCATTTT.

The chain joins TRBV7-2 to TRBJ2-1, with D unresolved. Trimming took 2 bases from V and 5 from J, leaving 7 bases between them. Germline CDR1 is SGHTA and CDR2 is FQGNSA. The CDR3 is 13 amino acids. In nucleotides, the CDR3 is TGTGCCAGCAGCTTAACCCCAGACAATGAGCAGTTCTTC. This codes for CASSLTPDNEQFF.

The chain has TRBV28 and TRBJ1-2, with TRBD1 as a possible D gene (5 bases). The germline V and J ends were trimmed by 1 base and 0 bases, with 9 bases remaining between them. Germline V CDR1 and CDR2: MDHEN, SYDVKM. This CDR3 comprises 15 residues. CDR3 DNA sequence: TGTGCCAGCAGTTTATTCGGACACCCTAACTATGGCTACACCTTC. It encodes CASSLFGHPNYGYTF.

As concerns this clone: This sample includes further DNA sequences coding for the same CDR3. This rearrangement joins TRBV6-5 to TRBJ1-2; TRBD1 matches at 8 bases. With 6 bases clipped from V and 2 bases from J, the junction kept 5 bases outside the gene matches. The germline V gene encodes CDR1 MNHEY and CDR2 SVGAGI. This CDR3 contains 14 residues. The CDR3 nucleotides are TGTGCCAGCAGACTCGGACAGGGAAACTATGGCTACACCTTC. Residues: CASRLGQGNYGYTF.

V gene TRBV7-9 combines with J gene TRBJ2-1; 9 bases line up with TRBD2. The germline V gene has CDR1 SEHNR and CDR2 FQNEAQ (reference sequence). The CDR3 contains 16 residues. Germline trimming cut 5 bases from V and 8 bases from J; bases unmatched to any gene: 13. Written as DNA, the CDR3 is TGTGCCAGCAGCAGGGGGCGGCTAGCGGGACTGGATGAGCAGTTCTTC. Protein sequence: CASSRGRLAGLDEQFF.